These T cell receptor beta chains were read from a single sample in a study of OX40 agonist ivuxolimab in advanced cancers. The method was immunoSEQ multiplex PCR; TCRdb's version includes in-frame clones alone and lacks a portion of them. Altogether approximately 60,000 clones are present, 85% to 90% being singletons, with the ten largest covering around an eighth. The sample was CD4+ or CD8+ T cells sorted from blood, taken in a trial of the OX40 agonist ivuxolimab. The receptors shown here come from an adult with an advanced solid tumor such as melanoma, head and neck, liver or kidney cancer. The CDR3 runs from the conserved cysteine through the conserved F or W. The D gene is left open where the match is weak. Not every row has a clone size; where given, it reads once, few, many or a size class.

clone size | D gene | J gene | V gene | CDR3 protein | CDR3 DNA
NA | NA | TRBJ2-3 | TRBV7-6 | CASSPRPGTSADTQYF | TGTGCCAGCAGCCCCAGACCGGGGACGAGCGCAGATACGCAGTATTTT
NA | NA | TRBJ1-1 | TRBV9 | CASSVGGSTEAFF | TGTGCCAGCAGCGTAGGTGGGAGTACTGAAGCTTTCTTT
few | TRBD1 | TRBJ2-3 | TRBV5-6 | CASSLGFRGRADTQYF | TGTGCCAGCAGCTTGGGGTTTAGGGGGCGAGCAGATACGCAGTATTTT
NA | NA | TRBJ2-5 | TRBV4-2 | CASSHGLQETQYF | TGTGCCAGCAGCCACGGCCTCCAAGAGACCCAGTACTTC
NA | TRBD1 | TRBJ1-5 | TRBV15 | CATSRRQGNQPQHF | TGTGCCACCAGCAGACGACAGGGGAATCAGCCCCAGCATTTT
NA | TRBD2 | TRBJ2-5 | TRBV27 | CASSDSLAEETQYF | TGTGCCAGCAGTGACTCACTAGCGGAAGAGACCCAGTACTTC
NA | NA | TRBJ1-5 | TRBV7-8 | CASSPWTDYSNQPQHF | TGTGCCAGCAGCCCCTGGACAGACTATAGCAATCAGCCCCAGCATTTT
NA | NA | TRBJ1-1 | TRBV6-1 | CASSWGGGTEAFF | TGTGCCAGCAGTTGGGGGGGCGGCACTGAAGCTTTCTTT
few | TRBD1 | TRBJ2-7 | TRBV27 | CASSQRTGPHEQYF | TGTGCCAGCAGTCAGAGGACAGGGCCCCACGAGCAGTACTTC
NA | TRBD1 | TRBJ2-7 | TRBV2 | CASSNRGLSYEQYF | TGTGCCAGCAGTAACAGGGGTCTCTCCTACGAGCAGTACTTC
NA | TRBD1 | TRBJ2-3 | TRBV4-1 | CASSQEGGRGHRGTDTQYF | TGCGCCAGCAGCCAAGAGGGGGGCAGGGGGCACCGGGGCACAGATACGCAGTATTTT
NA | TRBD2 | TRBJ2-7 | TRBV27 | CASSLGGRVYEQYF | TGTGCCAGCAGTTTAGGCGGGAGGGTCTACGAGCAGTACTTC
NA | NA | TRBJ1-2 | TRBV7-3 | CASSLGLGYTF | TGTGCCAGCTCCCTGGGGCTCGGCTACACCTTC
NA | NA | TRBJ2-1 | TRBV27 | CASSLIRTYNEQFF | TGTGCCAGCAGTTTAATACGGACTTACAATGAGCAGTTCTTC
once | NA | TRBJ2-3 | TRBV25-1 | CASSRGYTDTQYF | TGTGCCAGCAGTCGAGGTTACACAGATACGCAGTATTTT
NA | NA | TRBJ1-4 | TRBV19 | CASSMSGEKLFF | TGTGCCAGTAGTATGTCCGGTGAAAAACTGTTTTTT
few | NA | TRBJ1-5 | TRBV27 | CASRHTARANQPQHF | TGTGCCAGCAGGCATACAGCGAGGGCTAATCAGCCCCAGCATTTT
NA | NA | TRBJ1-1 | TRBV7-9 | CASSLLVPGTEAFF | TGTGCCAGCAGCTTACTCGTCCCGGGCACTGAAGCTTTCTTT
NA | NA | TRBJ1-1 | TRBV7-9 | CASSLGRAGGTEAFF | TGTGCCAGCAGCTTAGGTAGGGCGGGAGGGACTGAAGCTTTCTTT
NA | NA | TRBJ2-1 | TRBV28 | CASTCRECDEQFF | TGTGCCAGCACTTGCAGGGAGTGTGATGAGCAGTTCTTC
NA | TRBD1 | TRBJ2-7 | TRBV7-9 | CASSLGGQGQYEQYF | TGTGCCAGCAGCTTAGGAGGACAGGGGCAGTACGAGCAGTACTTC
few | NA | TRBJ1-2 | TRBV6-1 | CASSERGYGYTF | TGTGCCAGCAGTGAACGGGGGTATGGCTACACCTTC
NA | NA | TRBJ1-2 | TRBV7-9 | CASSNQGLGYGYTF | TGTGCCAGCAGCAATCAGGGGCTCGGCTATGGCTACACCTTC
NA | NA | TRBJ2-7 | TRBV29-1 | CSVETGEGTYEQYF | TGCAGCGTTGAGACCGGAGAAGGAACCTACGAGCAGTACTTC
NA | NA | TRBJ2-1 | TRBV10-3 | CAISESGNEQFF | TGTGCCATCAGTGAGTCCGGCAATGAGCAGTTCTTC
NA | TRBD2 | TRBJ2-7 | TRBV28 | CASSARTSGTYEQYF | TGTGCCAGCAGCGCTCGGACTAGCGGGACCTACGAGCAGTACTTC
NA | TRBD1 | TRBJ1-2 | TRBV27 | CASKGATRDGYTF | TGTGCCAGCAAGGGGGCGACGAGGGATGGCTACACCTTC
NA | TRBD1 | TRBJ2-2 | TRBV7-6 | CASRGQGASGELFF | TGTGCCAGCAGGGGACAGGGGGCAAGCGGGGAGCTGTTTTTT